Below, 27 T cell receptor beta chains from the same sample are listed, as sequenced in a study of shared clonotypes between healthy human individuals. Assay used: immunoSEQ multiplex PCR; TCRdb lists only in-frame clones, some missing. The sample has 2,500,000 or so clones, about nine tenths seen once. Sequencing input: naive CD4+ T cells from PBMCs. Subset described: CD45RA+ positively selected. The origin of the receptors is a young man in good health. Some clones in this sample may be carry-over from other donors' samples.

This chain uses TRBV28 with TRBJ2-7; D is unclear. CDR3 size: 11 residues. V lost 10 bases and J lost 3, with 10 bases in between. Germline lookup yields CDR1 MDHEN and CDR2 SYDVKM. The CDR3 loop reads CATGPSYEQYF. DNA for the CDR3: TGTGCCACCGGACCAAGCTACGAGCAGTACTTC.

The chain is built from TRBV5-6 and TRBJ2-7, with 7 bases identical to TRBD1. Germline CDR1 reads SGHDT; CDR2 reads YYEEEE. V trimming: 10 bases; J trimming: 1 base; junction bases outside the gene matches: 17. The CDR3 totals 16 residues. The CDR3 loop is CAPKPPDRINSYEQYF. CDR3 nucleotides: TGTGCCCCCAAACCTCCGGACAGGATAAATTCCTACGAGCAGTACTTC. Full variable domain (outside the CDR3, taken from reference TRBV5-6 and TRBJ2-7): DAGVTQSPTHLIKTRGQQVTLRCSPKSGHDTVSWYQQALGQGPQFIFQYYEEEERQRGNFPDRFSGHQFPNYSSELNVNALLLGDSALYLCAPKPPDRINSYEQYFGPGTRLTVT.

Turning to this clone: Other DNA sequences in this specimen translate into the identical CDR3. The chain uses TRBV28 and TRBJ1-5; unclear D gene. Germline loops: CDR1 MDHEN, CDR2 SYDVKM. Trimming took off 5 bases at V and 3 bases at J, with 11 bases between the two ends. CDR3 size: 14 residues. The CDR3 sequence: CASSSGGSNQPQHF. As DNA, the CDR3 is TGTGCCAGCAGTAGCGGCGGGTCCAATCAGCCCCAGCATTTT.

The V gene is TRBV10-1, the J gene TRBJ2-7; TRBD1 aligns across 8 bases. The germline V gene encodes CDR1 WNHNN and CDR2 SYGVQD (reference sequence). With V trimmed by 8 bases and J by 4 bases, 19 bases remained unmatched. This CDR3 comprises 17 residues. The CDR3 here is CASGGLAGTGVLYEQYF. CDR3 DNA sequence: TGCGCCAGCGGGGGGCTTGCCGGGACAGGCGTCCTATACGAGCAGTACTTC.

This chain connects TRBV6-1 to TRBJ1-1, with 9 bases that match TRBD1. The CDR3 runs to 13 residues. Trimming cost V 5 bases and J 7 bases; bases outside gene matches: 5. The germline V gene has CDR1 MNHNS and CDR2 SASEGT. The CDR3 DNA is TGTGCCAGCAGTAAGGGACAGGGAGGTGAAGCTTTCTTT. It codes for CASSKGQGGEAFF.

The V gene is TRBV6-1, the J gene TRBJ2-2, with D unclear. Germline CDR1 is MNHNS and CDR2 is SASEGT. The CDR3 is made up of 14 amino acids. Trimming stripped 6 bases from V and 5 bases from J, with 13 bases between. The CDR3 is CASSLWTVTGELFF. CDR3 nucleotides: TGTGCCAGCAGCCTCTGGACGGTAACCGGGGAGCTGTTTTTT.

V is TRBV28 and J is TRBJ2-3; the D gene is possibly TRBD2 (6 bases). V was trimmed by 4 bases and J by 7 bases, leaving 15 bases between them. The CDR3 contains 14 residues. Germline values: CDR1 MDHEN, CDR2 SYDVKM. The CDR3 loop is CASSYPAGQHTQYF. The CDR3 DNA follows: TGTGCCAGCAGTTACCCAGCGGGCCAGCATACGCAGTATTTT.

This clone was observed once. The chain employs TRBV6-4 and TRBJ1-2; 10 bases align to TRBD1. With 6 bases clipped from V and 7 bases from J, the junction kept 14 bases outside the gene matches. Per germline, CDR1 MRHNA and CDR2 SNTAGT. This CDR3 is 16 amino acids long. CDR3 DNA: TGTGCCAGCAGCAAAAGACAGGGGGCAAGCTTGGTTGGCTACACCTTC. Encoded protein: CASSKRQGASLVGYTF.

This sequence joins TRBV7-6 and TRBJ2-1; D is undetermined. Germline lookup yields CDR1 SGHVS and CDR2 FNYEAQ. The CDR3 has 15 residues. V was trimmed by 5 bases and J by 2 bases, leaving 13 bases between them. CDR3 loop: CASSGLRLAYNEQFF. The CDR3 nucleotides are TGTGCCAGCAGCGGTCTCCGTCTGGCCTACAATGAGCAGTTCTTC.

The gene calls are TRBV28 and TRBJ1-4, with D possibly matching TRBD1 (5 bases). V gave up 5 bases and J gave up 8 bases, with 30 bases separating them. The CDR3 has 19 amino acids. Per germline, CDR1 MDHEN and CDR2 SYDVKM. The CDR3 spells CASSLSGGILGGSPEKLFF. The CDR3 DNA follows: TGTGCCAGCAGTCTTTCTGGGGGAATCCTTGGGGGTTCGCCGGAAAAACTGTTTTTT.

The CDR3 region is CASSFSGAPYEQYF. The CDR3 DNA reads TGTGCCAGCAGCTTCTCTGGGGCACCCTACGAGCAGTACTTC. The chain combines TRBV7-9 with TRBJ2-7; tentatively, D is TRBD1 (5 bases). Germline V gene lookup returns CDR1 SEHNR and CDR2 FQNEAQ (reference sequence). The CDR3 consists of 14 residues. The V and J ends lost 3 bases and 2 bases respectively, with 11 bases between them.

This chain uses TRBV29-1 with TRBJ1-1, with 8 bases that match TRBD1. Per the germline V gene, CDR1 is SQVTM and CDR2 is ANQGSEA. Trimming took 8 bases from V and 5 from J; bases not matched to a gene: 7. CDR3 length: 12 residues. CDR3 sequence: CSSKQGDTEAFF. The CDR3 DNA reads TGCAGCTCGAAACAGGGGGATACTGAAGCTTTCTTT.

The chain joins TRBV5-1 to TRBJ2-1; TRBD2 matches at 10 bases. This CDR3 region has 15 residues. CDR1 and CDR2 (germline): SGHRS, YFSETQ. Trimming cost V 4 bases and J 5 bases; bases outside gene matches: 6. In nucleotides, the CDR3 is TGCGCCAGCAGCCAGCTAGCGGGAGCGAACAATGAGCAGTTCTTC. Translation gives CASSQLAGANNEQFF. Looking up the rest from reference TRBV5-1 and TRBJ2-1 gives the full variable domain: KAGVTQTPRYLIKTRGQQVTLSCSPISGHRSVSWYQQTPGQGLQFLFEYFSETQRNKGNFPGRFSGRQFSNSRSEMNVSTLELGDSALYLCASSQLAGANNEQFFGPGTRLTVL.

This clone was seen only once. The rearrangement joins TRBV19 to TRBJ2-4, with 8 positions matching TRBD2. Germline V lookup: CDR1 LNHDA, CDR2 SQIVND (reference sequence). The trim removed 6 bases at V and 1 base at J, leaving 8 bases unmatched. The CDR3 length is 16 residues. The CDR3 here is CASRTGLAGAKNIQYF. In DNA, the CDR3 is TGTGCCAGTAGGACCGGACTAGCAGGGGCCAAAAACATTCAGTACTTC.

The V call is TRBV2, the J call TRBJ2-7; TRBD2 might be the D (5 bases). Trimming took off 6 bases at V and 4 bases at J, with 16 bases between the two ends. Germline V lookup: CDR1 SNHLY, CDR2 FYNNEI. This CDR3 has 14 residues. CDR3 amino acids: CASSEGIAGYEQYF. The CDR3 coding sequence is TGTGCCAGCAGCGAGGGAATAGCCGGGTACGAGCAGTACTTC.

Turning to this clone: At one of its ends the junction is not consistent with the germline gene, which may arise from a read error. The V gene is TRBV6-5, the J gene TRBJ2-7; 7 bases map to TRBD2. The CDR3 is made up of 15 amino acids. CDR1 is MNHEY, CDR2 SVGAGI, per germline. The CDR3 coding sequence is TGTGCCAGCAGTCACTCGCCTAGCGGCCCCTACGAGCAGTACTTC. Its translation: CASSHSPSGPYEQYF.

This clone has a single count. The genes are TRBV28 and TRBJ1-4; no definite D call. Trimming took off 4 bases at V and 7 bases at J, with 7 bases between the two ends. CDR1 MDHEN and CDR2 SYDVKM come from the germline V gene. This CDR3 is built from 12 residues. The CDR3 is CASSSISEKLFF. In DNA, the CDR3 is TGTGCCAGCAGTTCAATCAGTGAAAAACTGTTTTTT.

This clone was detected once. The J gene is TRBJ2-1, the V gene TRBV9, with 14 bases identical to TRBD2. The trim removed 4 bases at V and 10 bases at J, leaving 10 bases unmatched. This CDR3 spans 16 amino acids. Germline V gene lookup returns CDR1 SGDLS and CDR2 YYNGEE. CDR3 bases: TGTGCCAGCAGCCCCGCGACTAGCGGGAGGGCGGGCGAGCAGTTCTTC. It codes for CASSPATSGRAGEQFF.

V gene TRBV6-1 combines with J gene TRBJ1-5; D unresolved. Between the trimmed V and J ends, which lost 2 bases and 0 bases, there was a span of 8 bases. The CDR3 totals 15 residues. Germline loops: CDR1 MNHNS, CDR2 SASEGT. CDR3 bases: TGTGCCAGCAGTGAATATCTGCTTAGCAATCAGCCCCAGCATTTT. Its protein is CASSEYLLSNQPQHF.

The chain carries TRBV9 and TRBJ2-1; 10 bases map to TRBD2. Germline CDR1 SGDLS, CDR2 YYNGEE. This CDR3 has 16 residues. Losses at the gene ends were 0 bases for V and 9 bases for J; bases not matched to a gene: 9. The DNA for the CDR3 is TGTGCCAGCAGCGTAGTATTAGCGGGAGGTTTGGGTGAGCAGTTCTTC. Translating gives CASSVVLAGGLGEQFF.

The CDR3 sequence: CASSLQTRLGDEQFF. CDR3 in DNA: TGCGCCAGCAGCCTCCAAACCCGACTAGGAGATGAGCAGTTCTTC. The chain couples TRBV5-1 to TRBJ2-1, with TRBD2 as a possible D gene (6 bases). The CDR3 totals 15 residues. The V gene lost 4 bases and the J gene lost 8 bases, with 19 bases spanning the gap. Per germline, CDR1 SGHRS and CDR2 YFSETQ.

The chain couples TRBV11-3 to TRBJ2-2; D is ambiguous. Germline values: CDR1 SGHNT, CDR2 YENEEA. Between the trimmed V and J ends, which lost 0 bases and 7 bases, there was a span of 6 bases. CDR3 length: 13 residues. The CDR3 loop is CASSLEGFGELFF. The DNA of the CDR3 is TGTGCCAGCAGCTTAGAAGGATTCGGGGAGCTGTTTTTT. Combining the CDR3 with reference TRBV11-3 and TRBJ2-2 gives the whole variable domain EAGVVQSPRYKIIEKKQPVAFWCNPISGHNTLYWYLQNLGQGPELLIRYENEEAVDDSQLPKDRFSAERLKGVDSTLKIQPAELGDSAVYLCASSLEGFGELFFGEGSRLTVL.

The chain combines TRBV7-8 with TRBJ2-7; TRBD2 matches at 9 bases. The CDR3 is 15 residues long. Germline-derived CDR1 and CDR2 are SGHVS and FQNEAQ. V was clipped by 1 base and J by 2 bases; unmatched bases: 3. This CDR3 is CASSLVSGRPYEQYF. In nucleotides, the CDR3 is TGTGCCAGCAGCTTAGTTAGCGGGAGACCCTACGAGCAGTACTTC.

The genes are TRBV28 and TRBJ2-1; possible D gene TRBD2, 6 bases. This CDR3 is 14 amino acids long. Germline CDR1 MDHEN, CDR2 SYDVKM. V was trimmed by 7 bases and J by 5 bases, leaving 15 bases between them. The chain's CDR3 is CASTRQRANNEQFF. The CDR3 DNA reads TGTGCCAGCACAAGGCAGCGGGCGAACAATGAGCAGTTCTTC.

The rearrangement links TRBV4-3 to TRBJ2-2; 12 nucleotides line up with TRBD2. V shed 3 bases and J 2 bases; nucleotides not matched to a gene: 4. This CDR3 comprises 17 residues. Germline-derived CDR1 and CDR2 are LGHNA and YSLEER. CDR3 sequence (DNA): TGCGCCAGCAGCCACGGGACTAGCGGGTTTAACACCGGGGAGCTGTTTTTT. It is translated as CASSHGTSGFNTGELFF.

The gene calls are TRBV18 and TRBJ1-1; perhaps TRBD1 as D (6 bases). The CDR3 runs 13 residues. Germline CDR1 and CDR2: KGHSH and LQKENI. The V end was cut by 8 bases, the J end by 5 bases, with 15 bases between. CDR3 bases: TGTGCCAGCACAGCGGACAGTAGGACTGAAGCTTTCTTT. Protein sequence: CASTADSRTEAFF.

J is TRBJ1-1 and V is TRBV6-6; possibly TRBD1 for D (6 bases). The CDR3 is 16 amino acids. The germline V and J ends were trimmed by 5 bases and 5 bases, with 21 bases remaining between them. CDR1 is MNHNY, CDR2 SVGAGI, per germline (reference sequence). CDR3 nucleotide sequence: TGTGCCAGCAGTCCGAGATTGGGGGGCTTAAAGACTGAAGCTTTCTTT. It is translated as CASSPRLGGLKTEAFF.